The rows below give T cell receptor beta chains drawn from one sample of a study of T cells in pancreatic ductal adenocarcinoma. Sequencing used immunoSEQ multiplex PCR; TCRdb keeps in-frame clones, though not all of them. The sample lists around 94,000 clones; about 95% were seen once. The source material was PBMCs. All receptors derive from a human donor with pancreatic ductal adenocarcinoma. The CDR3 runs from the conserved cysteine through the conserved F or W. The D gene is left open where the match is weak. The size field is filled for only some rows; it gives once, few, many or a size class.

clone size: .
V gene: TRBV10-3
J gene: TRBJ2-1
D gene: .
CDR3 protein: CAIVAAGHEYNEQFF
CDR3 DNA: TGTGCCATCGTAGCCGCCGGACACGAGTACAATGAGCAGTTCTTC

clone size: .
V gene: TRBV11-2
J gene: TRBJ2-2
D gene: TRBD2
CDR3 protein: CASSPLTSGRAGELFF
CDR3 DNA: TGTGCCAGCAGCCCCCTCACTAGCGGTCGGGCCGGGGAGCTGTTTTTT

clone size: .
V gene: TRBV6-5
J gene: TRBJ1-1
D gene: .
CDR3 protein: CASSYGQSFTEAFF
CDR3 DNA: TGTGCCAGCAGTTACGGGCAATCATTCACTGAAGCTTTCTTT

clone size: .
V gene: TRBV30
J gene: TRBJ2-5
D gene: TRBD2
CDR3 protein: CAWSLEGRGETQYF
CDR3 DNA: TGTGCCTGGAGTTTGGAGGGGAGGGGAGAGACCCAGTACTTC

clone size: .
V gene: TRBV6-5
J gene: TRBJ2-2
D gene: .
CDR3 protein: CASSEAPGELFF
CDR3 DNA: TGTGCCAGCAGTGAGGCCCCCGGGGAGCTGTTTTTT

clone size: .
V gene: TRBV6-5
J gene: TRBJ2-7
D gene: .
CDR3 protein: CASRRGSGEQYF
CDR3 DNA: TGTGCCAGCAGACGGGGGTCGGGGGAGCAGTACTTC

clone size: .
V gene: TRBV10-1
J gene: TRBJ2-7
D gene: .
CDR3 protein: CASSEYSTGSYEQYF
CDR3 DNA: TGCGCCAGCAGTGAGTACAGCACTGGCTCCTACGAGCAGTACTTC

clone size: .
V gene: TRBV28
J gene: TRBJ2-3
D gene: .
CDR3 protein: CASTTAESGNLGGTQYF
CDR3 DNA: TGTGCCAGCACCACCGCCGAGAGCGGAAACCTCGGTGGAACGCAGTATTTT

clone size: .
V gene: TRBV19
J gene: TRBJ2-7
D gene: .
CDR3 protein: CAPWGRGDEQYF
CDR3 DNA: TGTGCCCCCTGGGGTCGGGGAGACGAGCAGTACTTC

clone size: .
V gene: TRBV5-6
J gene: TRBJ1-3
D gene: .
CDR3 protein: CASSLAGFSGNTIYF
CDR3 DNA: TGTGCCAGCAGCTTGGCAGGGTTCTCTGGAAACACCATATATTTT

clone size: .
V gene: TRBV10-2
J gene: TRBJ1-2
D gene: .
CDR3 protein: CASTRGGGVNYGYTF
CDR3 DNA: TGCGCCAGCACTCGGGGAGGTGGAGTTAACTATGGCTACACCTTC

clone size: .
V gene: TRBV7-8
J gene: TRBJ1-2
D gene: .
CDR3 protein: CASSLAGGDYGYTF
CDR3 DNA: TGTGCCAGCAGCTTAGCAGGGGGAGACTATGGCTACACCTTC

clone size: .
V gene: TRBV6-6
J gene: TRBJ2-2
D gene: .
CDR3 protein: CASSTGEAGELFF
CDR3 DNA: TGTGCCAGCAGTACCGGGGAGGCCGGGGAGCTGTTTTTT

clone size: .
V gene: TRBV7-3
J gene: TRBJ1-4
D gene: .
CDR3 protein: CASSRNGNRDEKLFF
CDR3 DNA: TGTGCCAGCAGCCGAAACGGGAATCGGGATGAAAAACTGTTTTTT

clone size: once
V gene: TRBV4-3
J gene: TRBJ2-7
D gene: TRBD2
CDR3 protein: CASSQARTSGYEQYF
CDR3 DNA: TGCGCCAGCAGCCAAGCAAGGACTAGCGGTTACGAGCAGTACTTC

clone size: .
V gene: TRBV2
J gene: TRBJ2-5
D gene: TRBD2
CDR3 protein: CAGGLAGGETQYF
CDR3 DNA: TGTGCCGGAGGACTAGCGGGAGGAGAGACCCAGTACTTC

clone size: .
V gene: TRBV7-9
J gene: TRBJ1-4
D gene: .
CDR3 protein: CASSRGGEKLFF
CDR3 DNA: TGTGCCAGCAGCAGGGGGGGTGAAAAACTGTTTTTT

clone size: .
V gene: TRBV13
J gene: TRBJ2-2
D gene: TRBD1
CDR3 protein: CASSSLGTGSVTGELFF
CDR3 DNA: TGTGCCAGCAGTTCCCTCGGGACAGGGAGTGTTACCGGGGAGCTGTTTTTT

clone size: .
V gene: TRBV18
J gene: TRBJ2-7
D gene: TRBD1
CDR3 protein: CASSSDPGQDSLGYF
CDR3 DNA: TGTGCCAGCTCATCAGACCCGGGACAGGATTCCCTGGGATACTTC

clone size: .
V gene: TRBV20-1
J gene: TRBJ2-1
D gene: .
CDR3 protein: CSARASAEQFF
CDR3 DNA: TGCAGTGCTAGAGCTAGCGCTGAGCAGTTCTTC

clone size: .
V gene: TRBV7-2
J gene: TRBJ2-7
D gene: TRBD1
CDR3 protein: CATPRDRGYEQYF
CDR3 DNA: TGTGCCACCCCCCGGGACAGGGGTTACGAGCAGTACTTC

clone size: .
V gene: TRBV2
J gene: TRBJ1-3
D gene: .
CDR3 protein: CASSTGGNTIYF
CDR3 DNA: TGTGCCAGCAGTACGGGTGGAAACACCATATATTTT

clone size: once
V gene: TRBV28
J gene: TRBJ1-5
D gene: .
CDR3 protein: CASLGAGARNQPQHF
CDR3 DNA: TGTGCCAGCCTTGGGGCGGGGGCCAGGAATCAGCCCCAGCATTTT

clone size: .
V gene: TRBV19
J gene: TRBJ1-2
D gene: TRBD1
CDR3 protein: CASSPTGANYGYTF
CDR3 DNA: TGTGCCAGTAGCCCCACAGGGGCAAACTATGGCTACACCTTC

clone size: .
V gene: TRBV4-2
J gene: TRBJ2-1
D gene: .
CDR3 protein: CASSPEKSGGDEQFF
CDR3 DNA: TGTGCCAGCAGCCCAGAGAAGAGCGGAGGGGATGAGCAGTTCTTC

clone size: few
V gene: TRBV7-9
J gene: TRBJ2-1
D gene: .
CDR3 protein: CASSTGSNNEQFF
CDR3 DNA: TGTGCCAGCAGCACCGGGTCAAACAATGAGCAGTTCTTC

clone size: .
V gene: TRBV28
J gene: TRBJ2-3
D gene: TRBD1
CDR3 protein: CASSLRQGVTDTQYF
CDR3 DNA: TGTGCCAGCAGTTTGAGACAGGGGGTGACAGATACGCAGTATTTT

clone size: .
V gene: TRBV30
J gene: TRBJ1-1
D gene: .
CDR3 protein: CAWSVGYWSTEAFF
CDR3 DNA: TGTGCCTGGAGTGTAGGATACTGGAGTACTGAAGCTTTCTTT

clone size: .
V gene: TRBV6-6
J gene: TRBJ1-2
D gene: .
CDR3 protein: CASQRPLGRTYGYTF
CDR3 DNA: TGTGCCAGCCAACGACCCCTAGGCAGAACATATGGCTACACCTTC